The rows below give T cell receptor beta chains drawn from one sample of a study of blood T cells in healthy people across ages. From the 5' RACE reads, TCRdb called clonotypes with MiXCR, one entry per CDR3 protein. Of hundreds of thousands of distinct CDR3 sequences listed, around three fifths were seen once; the top ten hold approximately 40%. Sample: blood. These receptors were taken from a man aged 55 to 70 in good health. The CDR3 runs from the conserved cysteine through the conserved F or W. The D gene is left open where the match is weak. Rows may omit the clone size; those that give it use once, few, many or a size class.

v_gene	d_gene	j_gene	abundance	CDR3nt	CDR3aa
TRBV5-1	-	TRBJ1-6	-	TGCGCCAGCAGCTGGGGAGGCGAGAGGTCACCCCTCCACTTT	CASSWGGERSPLHF
TRBV14	TRBD2	TRBJ2-1	once	TGTGCCAGCAGCCAAGCAGGACTAGCGGTGGCAGAGCAGTTCTTC	CASSQAGLAVAEQFF
TRBV2	-	TRBJ2-3	-	TGCGCCAGCAGTGAAGCATCAGCCCCCGGCACAGATGCGCAGTATTTT	CASSEASAPGTDAQYF
TRBV25-1	-	TRBJ1-6	-	TGTGCCAGCAGTGAATGGAGGGGGGATTCACCCCTCCACTTT	CASSEWRGDSPLHF
TRBV29-1	TRBD1	TRBJ2-7	-	TGCAGCGCCAGGGACAGGGGGCTTGGTGAGCAGTACTTC	CSARDRGLGEQYF
TRBV20-1	TRBD2	TRBJ2-5	few	TGCAGTCCGGGACTAGCGGGGGAGTACCAAGAGACCCAGTACTTC	CSPGLAGEYQETQYF
TRBV7-2	TRBD1	TRBJ2-1	few	TGTGCCAGCAGCCCCGGGACAGGGATTTTGGAGCAGTTCTTC	CASSPGTGILEQFF
TRBV20-1	-	TRBJ2-7	-	TGCAGTGCTAGAGAGGGGGGGGGCTTCCTTGACGAGCAGTACTTC	CSAREGGGFLDEQYF
TRBV28	-	TRBJ2-3	few	TGTGCCAGCAGTTCCCTGGGCCGCACAGATACGCAGTATTTT	CASSSLGRTDTQYF
TRBV20-1	-	TRBJ1-2	-	TGCAGTGCTAGAGAGGAAGACGGCTATGGCTACACCTTC	CSAREEDGYGYTF